The TCR beta chain described here comes from a study of tumor-infiltrating lymphocytes in localized non-small cell lung cancer. Measured with immunoSEQ multiplex PCR; TCRdb has only the in-frame clones, and not every one. The table lists 9,500 to 12,000 clones, less than 90% of them singletons. V was pared by 2 bases and J by 3 bases, with 13 bases between. There are 15 residues in the CDR3. The germline V gene encodes CDR1 SGHTA and CDR2 FQGTGA. The chain carries TRBV7-3 and TRBJ2-5; TRBD2 is a possible D gene (6 bases). The clonotype comes from a human donor with non-small cell lung cancer. Sequencing used lung tumor tissue. CDR3 sequence: CASSLAGGSEETQYF. The CDR3, as DNA: TGTGCCAGCAGCTTAGCTGGAGGGTCGGAAGAGACCCAGTACTTC. The full variable domain, rest sourced from reference TRBV7-3 and TRBJ2-5, is GAGVSQTPSNKVTEKGKYVELRCDPISGHTALYWYRQSLGQGPEFLIYFQGTGAADDSGLPNDRFFAVRPEGSVSTLKIQRTERGDSAVYLCASSLAGGSEETQYFGPGTRLLVL.